This record concerns one T cell receptor (beta chain) sequence. These data originate in a study of blood T cell repertoires in COVID-19. The data were produced by immunoSEQ multiplex PCR, yet TCRdb's version contains in-frame clones alone and is incomplete. The sample gives about 380,000 clones, 88% of which show up once; 1.2% is in the top ten. The sequence was collected from a woman younger than 30 who had recovered from COVID-19. Sequencing used PBMCs or T cells enriched from blood (not recorded which).

The CDR3: CASSPSTNSYEQYF. The DNA of the CDR3 is TGTGCCAGCAGTCCCTCGACAAATTCCTACGAGCAGTACTTC. The chain recombines TRBV2 with TRBJ2-7; D is undetermined. Germline V CDR1 and CDR2: SNHLY, FYNNEI. V lost 5 bases and J 1 base, leaving 12 bases between the germline ends. The CDR3 runs 14 residues.